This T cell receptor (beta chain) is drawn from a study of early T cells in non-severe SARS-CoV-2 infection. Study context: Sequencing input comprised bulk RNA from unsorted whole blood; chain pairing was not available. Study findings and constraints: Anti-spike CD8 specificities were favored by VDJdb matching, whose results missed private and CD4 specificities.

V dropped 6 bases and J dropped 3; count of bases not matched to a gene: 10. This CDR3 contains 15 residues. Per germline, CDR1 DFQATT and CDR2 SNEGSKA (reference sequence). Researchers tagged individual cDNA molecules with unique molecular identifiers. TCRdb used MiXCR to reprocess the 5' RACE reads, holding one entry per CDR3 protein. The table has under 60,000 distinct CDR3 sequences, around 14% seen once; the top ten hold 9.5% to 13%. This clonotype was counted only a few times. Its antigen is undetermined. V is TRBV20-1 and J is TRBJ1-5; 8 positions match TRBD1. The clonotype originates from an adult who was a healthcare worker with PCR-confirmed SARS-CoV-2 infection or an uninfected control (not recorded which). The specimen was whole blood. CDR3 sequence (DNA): TGCAGTGCCCAATCAGGGGGCAACTTCAATCAGCCCCAGCATTTT. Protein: CSAQSGGNFNQPQHF.